The clone carrying this T cell receptor beta chain was seen more than once but under ten times. The antigen is not known. CDR3 length equals 16 residues. J was trimmed by 4 bases and V by 7 bases; bases with no gene match: 14. CDR1 is SQVTM and CDR2 is ANQGSEA in the germline V gene. This entry is derived from a study of post-analysis software for immune sequencing data. Whole-study context: Relapsing-remitting, secondary progressive and progressive-relapsing multiple sclerosis were all included among the disease courses. Study-level results: Same-batch samples co-clustered strongly by F measure. Patients showed TRBV5-6, TRBV5-1 and TRBV20-1 among five TRBV segments more frequent than in controls. Among multiple sclerosis patients, normalized Chao1 diversity was significantly below that of controls.

The TCR beta cDNA libraries contained unique molecular identifiers. The T cell input of roughly 1 to 11 million gave roughly 0.5 million cDNA molecules. A single record per CDR3 protein comes from TCRdb applying MiXCR to the PCR reads. In the table there are some 690,000 distinct CDR3 sequences, 55% to 70% of which are singletons. The rearrangement uses TRBV29-1 and TRBJ2-5, with 11 bases aligning to TRBD2. The source material was blood. The sequence was obtained from a girl aged 2 to 9 with multiple sclerosis. The chain's CDR3 is CSAPILSGRAGETQYF. For the CDR3, the DNA is TGCAGCGCTCCGATCCTTAGCGGGAGGGCCGGAGAGACCCAGTACTTC.